The sequence of this T cell receptor beta chain was determined in a study of quantifying T cell responses using KT2 cells. Study background: TCR alpha and beta constant-region primers primed reverse transcription of RNA.

Germline V gives CDR1 SGHRS, CDR2 YFSETQ. This CDR3 has 18 residues. V lost 4 bases and J 0 bases, leaving 22 bases between the germline ends. An oligo carrying a UMI was ligated to the cDNA 3' end. An equimolar mix of RC1.1 and RC1.2 primed the beta chain across TRBC1 and TRBC2. A single record per CDR3 protein comes from TCRdb applying MiXCR to the UMI-ligation and nested PCR reads. This sample has 25,000 to 35,000 distinct CDR3 sequences; 10% occur once, and the top ten carry about a tenth. What was sequenced was PBMCs spiked with cells of the T cell clone KT2. This receptor was identified in a human donor. The chain links TRBV5-1 to TRBJ1-2; D gene unclear. The CDR3 region has the DNA TGCGCCAGCAGCCAGATCGCGACGGACCAGACTGCTAACTATGGCTACACCTTC. It translates to CASSQIATDQTANYGYTF.